A selection of T cell receptor beta chains follows, all from one sample in a study of regulatory T cells in long-lasting Graves disease. One entry per CDR3 protein, called by TCRdb with MiXCR from the multiplex PCR reads. The data contain a few hundred thousand distinct CDR3 sequences, 16% of them seen just once; the ten biggest clones take up about 32%. The sample was also linked to a second study, of T cells in Graves' hyperthyroidism and ophthalmopathy.

The sample was peripheral blood mononuclear cells (PBMCs), taken at new diagnosis, from a patient treated with antithyroid drugs. The receptors shown here come from a man in his forties or fifties with Graves disease. CDR3s include the opening cysteine and the closing phenylalanine or tryptophan. A D gene is named only where the DNA matches it firmly. A row's size may be missing; if present it is once, few, many or a size class.

d_gene,abundance,v_gene,j_gene,CDR3aa,CDR3nt
TRBD1,few,TRBV11-3,TRBJ2-2,CASSLDLTGGSNTGELFF,TGTGCCAGCAGCTTAGATTTGACAGGGGGCTCGAACACCGGGGAGCTGTTTTTT
NA,NA,TRBV28,TRBJ1-5,CASSITDNQPQHF,TGTGCCAGCAGTATAACGGACAATCAGCCCCAGCATTTT
TRBD1,NA,TRBV25-1,TRBJ1-5,CASSTPGPQDRGIGNQPQHF,TGTGCCAGCAGTACCCCCGGCCCCCAGGACAGGGGTATTGGCAATCAGCCCCAGCATTTT
NA,many,TRBV27,TRBJ1-5,CASSTEGFLSRWGQPQHF,TGTGCCAGCAGTACCGAAGGATTCCTTTCCCGATGGGGCCAGCCCCAGCATTTT
NA,many,TRBV13,TRBJ2-7,CASSRRGSYEQYF,TGTGCCAGCAGCCGCAGGGGCTCCTACGAGCAGTACTTC
NA,many,TRBV2,TRBJ1-5,CASKSSQNSNQPQHF,TGTGCCAGCAAAAGCAGTCAAAATAGCAATCAGCCCCAGCATTTT
NA,NA,TRBV10-1,TRBJ1-1,CASSESGVSMGAFF,TGCGCCAGCAGTGAGTCGGGGGTATCCATGGGGGCTTTCTTT
TRBD1,NA,TRBV6-1,TRBJ2-2,CASSPTGVYGELFF,TGTGCCAGCAGCCCTACAGGGGTCTACGGGGAGCTGTTTTTT
NA,NA,TRBV28,TRBJ1-6,CASSGIYDF,TGTGCCAGCAGTGGGATTTATGACTTT
NA,many,TRBV28,TRBJ1-5,CASRTVNQPQHF,TGTGCCAGCCGGACAGTCAATCAGCCCCAGCATTTT
NA,many,TRBV5-6,TRBJ1-2,CASSVGRNYGYTF,TGTGCCAGCAGCGTGGGACGGAACTATGGCTACACCTTC
NA,many,TRBV28,TRBJ2-2,CASSSMPGGGSTGELFF,TGTGCCAGCAGTTCAATGCCGGGGGGCGGGAGCACCGGGGAGCTGTTTTTT
TRBD2,NA,TRBV10-1,TRBJ2-1,CASSESRGRTSHNEQFF,TGCGCCAGCAGTGAGTCTAGAGGGCGGACTAGTCACAATGAGCAGTTCTTC
NA,many,TRBV27,TRBJ1-5,CASWRSGVSQPQHF,TGTGCCAGCTGGCGCAGCGGGGTTAGTCAGCCCCAGCATTTT
NA,NA,TRBV12-3/TRBV12-4,TRBJ2-1,CASSSNLETNYNEQFF,TGTGCCAGCAGTTCCAACCTAGAGACCAACTACAATGAGCAGTTCTTC
NA,once,TRBV11-2,TRBJ1-2,CASSLSPDRYGYTF,TGTGCCAGCAGTTTATCGCCAGACCGTTATGGCTACACCTTC
NA,few,TRBV20-1,TRBJ2-5,CNARDRQEGTQETQYF,TGCAATGCTAGAGATCGGCAAGAGGGGACCCAAGAGACCCAGTACTTC
TRBD1,many,TRBV28,TRBJ1-5,CASSPFSPGTGWRDGQPQHF,TGTGCCAGCAGCCCCTTCAGTCCGGGGACAGGGTGGAGAGATGGTCAGCCCCAGCATTTT
NA,many,TRBV5-1,TRBJ1-1,CASSIGSVNTEAFF,TGCGCCAGCAGCATAGGGTCCGTGAACACTGAAGCTTTCTTT
NA,many,TRBV20-1,TRBJ2-5,CSAIRQGGETQYF,TGCAGTGCTATACGACAGGGAGGTGAGACCCAGTACTTC
TRBD1,many,TRBV7-3,TRBJ2-3,CASSPDRESTDTQYF,TGTGCCAGCAGTCCGGACAGGGAAAGCACAGATACGCAGTATTTT
NA,NA,TRBV20-1,TRBJ2-7,CSARDPGRNYEQYF,TGCAGTGCTAGAGATCCGGGACGGAACTACGAGCAGTACTTC
NA,many,TRBV7-9,TRBJ2-3,CASSSPTVSTDTQYF,TGTGCCAGCAGCTCACCGACGGTGAGCACAGATACGCAGTATTTT
NA,NA,TRBV10-3,TRBJ1-1,CAISVRQVWSEAFF,TGTGCCATCAGTGTTCGTCAAGTTTGGAGTGAAGCTTTCTTT
NA,few,TRBV7-7,TRBJ2-5,CASSLGLGETQYF,TGTGCCAGCAGCTTAGGTCTTGGGGAGACCCAGTACTTC
NA,few,TRBV2,TRBJ1-4,CASSGPTGRNEKLFF,TGTGCCAGCAGTGGCCCCACAGGTCGTAATGAAAAACTGTTTTTT
NA,few,TRBV6-2/TRBV6-3,TRBJ1-2,CASSAPRNGYTF,TGTGCCAGCAGTGCCCCTAGGAATGGCTACACCTTC
NA,many,TRBV7-3,TRBJ2-1,CASSLSTAYNEQFF,TGTGCCAGCAGCTTAAGTACAGCATACAATGAGCAGTTCTTC
TRBD1,NA,TRBV5-1,TRBJ1-1,CASSGGTGNTEAFF,TGCGCCAGCAGCGGAGGGACAGGGAACACTGAAGCTTTCTTT
TRBD1,NA,TRBV28,TRBJ1-1,CASRMGQANTEAFF,TGTGCCAGCAGGATGGGACAGGCGAACACTGAAGCTTTCTTT
TRBD1,many,TRBV28,TRBJ2-7,CASTSGQGGYEQYF,TGTGCCAGCACAAGCGGACAGGGGGGTTACGAGCAGTACTTC
NA,NA,TRBV5-4,TRBJ1-2,CASSPGGEYYGYTF,TGTGCCAGCAGCCCGGGCGGGGAATACTATGGCTACACCTTC
NA,many,TRBV5-4,TRBJ2-7,CATRTGNNYEQYF,TGTGCGACCAGAACCGGGAATAACTACGAGCAGTACTTC
TRBD2,NA,TRBV7-2,TRBJ2-5,CASSLFGAGGETQYF,TGTGCCAGCAGCTTATTTGGAGCGGGGGGAGAGACCCAGTACTTC
TRBD1,many,TRBV18,TRBJ2-1,CASSAGTGSYNEQFF,TGTGCCAGCTCGGCCGGGACAGGCTCCTACAATGAGCAGTTCTTC
NA,many,TRBV5-1,TRBJ2-3,CASSLGLSSGTDTQYF,TGCGCCAGCAGCTTGGGGTTGTCTAGCGGCACAGATACGCAGTATTTT
TRBD1,many,TRBV12-3/TRBV12-4,TRBJ2-7,CASSYRGRIYEQYF,TGTGCCAGCAGTTACAGGGGGCGCATCTACGAGCAGTACTTC
TRBD1,few,TRBV6-2/TRBV6-3,TRBJ2-3,CASTKQPGQGADTQYF,TGTGCCAGCACTAAACAACCGGGACAGGGGGCAGATACGCAGTATTTT
NA,many,TRBV30,TRBJ2-7,CAWMRTPNYEQYF,TGTGCCTGGATGAGGACCCCCAACTACGAGCAGTACTTC
NA,NA,TRBV24-1,TRBJ2-1,CATSDRGLSSYNEQFF,TGTGCCACCAGTGACAGGGGCCTTAGCTCCTACAATGAGCAGTTCTTC
NA,many,TRBV3-1,TRBJ1-2,CASSPDLRVGYGYTF,TGTGCCAGCAGCCCAGATCTAAGGGTGGGCTATGGCTACACCTTC
TRBD1,many,TRBV5-1,TRBJ2-2,CASSPRGQGAGELFF,TGCGCCAGCAGCCCCCGAGGACAGGGGGCCGGGGAGCTGTTTTTT
NA,many,TRBV6-5,TRBJ1-4,CASSYRALRPNEKLFF,TGTGCCAGCAGTTACCGGGCGCTTCGCCCCAATGAAAAACTGTTTTTT
NA,many,TRBV2,TRBJ2-5,CASSEAELHGETQYF,TGTGCCAGCAGTGAAGCGGAATTGCATGGGGAGACCCAGTACTTC
TRBD2,many,TRBV7-8,TRBJ2-5,CASSLASGGAWGETQYF,TGTGCCAGCAGCTTAGCTAGCGGGGGGGCCTGGGGAGAGACCCAGTACTTC
NA,NA,TRBV4-1,TRBJ2-1,CASSQDYSYNEQFF,TGCGCCAGCAGCCAAGACTACTCCTACAATGAGCAGTTCTTC
TRBD2,many,TRBV28,TRBJ2-7,CASLPLAETYEQYF,TGTGCCAGCCTGCCGCTAGCGGAGACCTACGAGCAGTACTTC